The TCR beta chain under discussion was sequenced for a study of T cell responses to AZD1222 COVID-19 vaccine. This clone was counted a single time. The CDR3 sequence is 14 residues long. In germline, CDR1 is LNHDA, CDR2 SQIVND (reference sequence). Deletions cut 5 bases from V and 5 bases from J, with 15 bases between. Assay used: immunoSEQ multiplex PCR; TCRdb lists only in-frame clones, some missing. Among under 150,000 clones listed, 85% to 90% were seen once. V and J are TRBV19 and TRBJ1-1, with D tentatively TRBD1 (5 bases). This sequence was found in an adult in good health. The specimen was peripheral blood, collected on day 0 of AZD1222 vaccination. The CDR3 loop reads CASSGGPGRTEAFF. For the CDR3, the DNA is TGTGCCAGTAGTGGCGGTCCAGGGAGGACTGAAGCTTTCTTT.